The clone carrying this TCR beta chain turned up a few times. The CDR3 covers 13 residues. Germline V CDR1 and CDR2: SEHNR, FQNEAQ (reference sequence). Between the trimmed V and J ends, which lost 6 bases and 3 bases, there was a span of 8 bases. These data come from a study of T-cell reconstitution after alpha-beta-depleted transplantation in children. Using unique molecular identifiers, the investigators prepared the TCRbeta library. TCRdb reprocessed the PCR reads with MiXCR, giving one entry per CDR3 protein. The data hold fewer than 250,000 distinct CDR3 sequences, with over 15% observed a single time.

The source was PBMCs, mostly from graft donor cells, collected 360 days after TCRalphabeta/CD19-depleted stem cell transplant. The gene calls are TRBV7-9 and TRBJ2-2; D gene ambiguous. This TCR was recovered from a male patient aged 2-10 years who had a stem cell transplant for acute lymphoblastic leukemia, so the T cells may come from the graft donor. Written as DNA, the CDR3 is TGTGCCAGCAGTCCCTCCTACACCGGGGAGCTGTTTTTT. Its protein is CASSPSYTGELFF.